This TCR beta chain is drawn from a study of OX40 agonist ivuxolimab in advanced cancers. The table came from immunoSEQ multiplex PCR; TCRdb's copy has only in-frame clones and leaves some out. This sample has more than 55,000 clones, with under 90% found just once. Individuals having autoimmune disease history or systemic immunosuppression were not enrolled. The sampling schedule covered blood at baseline, cycle 4 day 1, and cycle 7 day 1. The V gene lost 0 bases and the J gene lost 0 bases, with 7 bases spanning the gap. CDR1 is SGHRS and CDR2 is YFSETQ in the germline V gene. The CDR3 extends over 16 amino acids.

The sequence was collected from an adult with an advanced solid tumor such as melanoma, head and neck, liver or kidney cancer. The sequences come from CD4+ or CD8+ T cells sorted from blood, collected in a trial of the OX40 agonist ivuxolimab. The gene calls are TRBV5-1 and TRBJ1-6; D not resolved. CDR3 coding DNA: TGCGCCAGCAGCTTGGAAGGGAGCTCCTATAATTCACCCCTCCACTTT. It translates to CASSLEGSSYNSPLHF. The full variable domain, completed using reference TRBV5-1 and TRBJ1-6, is KAGVTQTPRYLIKTRGQQVTLSCSPISGHRSVSWYQQTPGQGLQFLFEYFSETQRNKGNFPGRFSGRQFSNSRSEMNVSTLELGDSALYLCASSLEGSSYNSPLHFGNGTRLTVT.